This T cell receptor beta chain appears in the sequencing data of a study of cytomegalovirus exposure and HLA in healthy donors. It was with 60 Vbeta and 13 Jbeta primers that the PCR ran. TCRdb keeps only in-frame clones here, not all; method: immunoSEQ multiplex PCR. The table lists under 200,000 clones, approximately 70% of them singletons, with approximately 2% in the top ten. V lost 8 bases to trimming and J lost 5 bases, with 18 bases between them. Looked up from germline, CDR1 is MNHNS and CDR2 is SASEGT. The CDR3 sequence is 15 residues long. With respect to this clone: Its matching antigen is unknown.

General study results and limits: High sensitivity and specificity were reportedly achieved when the classifier diagnosed cytomegalovirus status. A cluster of highly shared sequence variants was likely a sequencing artifact. Across donors, most TCRs were seen rarely, yet some public ones were widespread.

Sequenced material: PBMCs. This chain uses TRBV6-1 with TRBJ2-2; tentatively, D is TRBD1 (6 bases). This clonotype originated in a woman in her 30s in good health and CMV-seronegative. CDR3 bases: TGTGCCAGCGGCTGGGACACCCTGGGGACCGGGGAGCTGTTTTTT. This translates into CASGWDTLGTGELFF.